This entry lists 27 T cell receptor beta chains sequenced from one sample in a study of T cells in Graves' hyperthyroidism and ophthalmopathy. What was amplified from RNA transcripts were TCR beta CDR3 regions. The HTBI set primed first-round TCR CDR3 RT-PCR. TCRdb redid the calling of the multiplex PCR reads with MiXCR, one entry per CDR3 protein. The sample contains roughly 700,000 distinct CDR3 sequences, approximately 15% of which appear only once. Sequencing was performed on blood. The origin of the receptors is a man aged 50-60 years with Graves' hyperthyroidism.

This clonotype was found a few times. One junction end does not reproduce the germline sequence, and a read error may be involved. This chain links TRBV19 with TRBJ2-7; 8 bases are shared with TRBD1. The CDR3 spans 15 residues. Germline assignment: CDR1 LNHDA and CDR2 SQIVND (reference sequence). CDR3: CASSLSRTGSSEQYF. CDR3 DNA: TGTGCCAGTAGCCTCTCCAGGACAGGGTCCTCCGAGCAGTACTTC.

In this sample, this clonotype turned up a few times. A read error may produce the germline difference seen at one junction end. The V gene is TRBV19, the J gene TRBJ2-4; unclear D gene. The CDR3 loop spans 12 amino acids. Germline V lookup: CDR1 LNHDA, CDR2 SQIVND (reference sequence). The CDR3 is CASSRRGDIQYF. CDR3 coding DNA: TGTGCAAGTAGTCGACGTGGGGACATTCAGTACTTC.

The chain combines TRBV7-2 with TRBJ2-2; 8 bases match TRBD1. Germline V gene data show CDR1 as SGHTA and CDR2 as FQGNSA. This CDR3 has 14 amino acids. With V trimmed by 9 bases and J by 1 base, 4 bases remained unmatched. CDR3 sequence reads: CARGQGGNTGELFF. In nucleotides, the CDR3 is TGTGCCAGAGGACAGGGTGGGAACACCGGGGAGCTGTTTTTT.

This clonotype appeared many times. This chain uses TRBV19 with TRBJ1-1; D unclear. The CDR3 length is 13 residues. Germline values: CDR1 LNHDA, CDR2 SQIVND (reference sequence). The V end lost 5 bases, the J end lost 7 bases, and 14 bases lay between the germline ends. The CDR3 nucleotides read TGTGCCAGTAGTGTCGCGTCCGGCAGTGAAGCTTTCTTT. This gives the protein CASSVASGSEAFF. Full variable domain (outside the CDR3, taken from reference TRBV19 and TRBJ1-1): DGGITQSPKYLFRKEGQNVTLSCEQNLNHDAMYWYRQDPGQGLRLIYYSQIVNDFQKGDIAEGYSVSREKKESFPLTVTSAQKNPTAFYLCASSVASGSEAFFGQGTRLTVV.

This clonotype showed up many times. This chain uses TRBV28 with TRBJ1-1; tentative D call: TRBD1 (6 bases). The CDR3 runs to 14 residues. Germline-derived CDR1 and CDR2 are MDHEN and SYDVKM. V was shortened by 7 bases and J by 2 bases, with 14 bases between the two germline ends. The CDR3 sequence is CASTPGGPNTEAFF. Written as DNA, the CDR3 is TGTGCCAGCACCCCTGGGGGGCCCAACACTGAAGCTTTCTTT.

This clonotype was observed many times. The chain recombines TRBV10-2 with TRBJ1-5; tentatively, D is TRBD1 (6 bases). CDR3 length equals 13 residues. V shed 7 bases and J shed 6 bases, with 13 bases lying between them. The germline gives CDR1 WSHSY, CDR2 SAAADI. This chain's CDR3 is CASTLQGGQPQHF. For the CDR3, the DNA is TGCGCCAGCACCTTACAGGGCGGTCAGCCCCAGCATTTT.

There are many counts of this clonotype. At one end, the junction sequence differs from germline, possibly due to a read error. This chain uses TRBV5-1 with TRBJ2-3; TRBD2 matches at 10 bases. The CDR3 sequence is 16 residues long. Germline V lookup: CDR1 SGHRS, CDR2 YFSETQ. The CDR3 nucleotides read TGTGCCAGCAGTTCAGGACTAGCGGAGAGCACAGATACGCAGTATTTT. Encoded protein: CASSSGLAESTDTQYF.

A few counts support this clonotype. This chain joins TRBV27 and TRBJ2-1, with 9 bases aligning to TRBD1. Germline trimming cut 4 bases from V and 6 bases from J; bases unmatched to any gene: 4. Germline CDR1 MNHEY, CDR2 SMNVEV (reference sequence). There are 14 residues in the CDR3. This chain's CDR3 is CASSSGQGGNEQFF. CDR3 coding DNA: TGTGCCAGCAGTTCGGGACAGGGTGGCAATGAGCAGTTCTTC.

This sequence joins TRBV5-1 and TRBJ2-2, with a tentative D call TRBD1 (6 bases). Germline V lookup: CDR1 SGHRS, CDR2 YFSETQ. This CDR3 region has 15 residues. Trimming took 2 bases from V and 5 from J, leaving 13 bases between them. This CDR3 reads CASSFGQGFTGELFF. The CDR3 DNA follows: TGCGCCAGCAGCTTCGGGCAGGGGTTTACCGGGGAGCTGTTTTTT. The entire variable domain, with the rest obtained from reference TRBV5-1 and TRBJ2-2, is as follows: KAGVTQTPRYLIKTRGQQVTLSCSPISGHRSVSWYQQTPGQGLQFLFEYFSETQRNKGNFPGRFSGRQFSNSRSEMNVSTLELGDSALYLCASSFGQGFTGELFFGEGSRLTVL.

This clonotype showed up just a few times. The chain joins TRBV10-3 to TRBJ2-1; D not resolved. Germline V lookup: CDR1 ENHRY, CDR2 SYGVKD. This CDR3 contains 14 residues. V was cut by 7 bases and J by 8 bases, with 18 bases left in between. CDR3 amino acids: CAITPHESADEQFF. The CDR3 nucleotides are TGTGCCATCACTCCCCACGAATCGGCGGATGAGCAGTTCTTC.

This clonotype was detected a few times. The genes are TRBV7-9 and TRBJ1-4; no reliable D call. Germline lookup yields CDR1 SEHNR and CDR2 FQNEAQ (reference sequence). CDR3 length: 14 residues. Trimming cost V 5 bases and J 7 bases, with 14 bases left between them. Here the CDR3 reads CASSPDKRREKLFF. As DNA, the CDR3 is TGTGCCAGCAGCCCAGATAAACGGCGTGAAAAACTGTTTTTT.

This clonotype has a count of ten or more. The rearrangement uses TRBV7-2 and TRBJ2-3, with D maybe TRBD2 (6 bases). This CDR3 comprises 13 residues. Trimming removed 6 bases from V and 2 bases from J, with 9 bases in between. The germline CDR1 and CDR2 sequences are SGHTA and FQGNSA. CDR3: CASSRGITDTQYF. The CDR3 nucleotides are TGTGCCAGCAGTCGCGGGATCACAGATACGCAGTATTTT. Combining the CDR3 with reference TRBV7-2 and TRBJ2-3 gives the whole variable domain GAGVSQSPSNKVTEKGKDVELRCDPISGHTALYWYRQSLGQGLEFLIYFQGNSAPDKSGLPSDRFSAERTGGSVSTLTIQRTQQEDSAVYLCASSRGITDTQYFGPGTRLTVL.

The chain uses TRBV14 and TRBJ2-2, with D possibly matching TRBD2 (5 bases). Trimming shortened V by 0 bases and J by 10 bases, and 9 bases separated the two germline ends. The CDR3 runs 13 residues. Germline CDR1 reads SGHDN; CDR2 reads FVKESK. The CDR3 sequence: CASSQEFSVELFF. The CDR3 DNA is TGTGCCAGCAGCCAAGAATTTAGCGTGGAGCTGTTTTTT.

This clonotype was counted many times. The chain employs TRBV30 and TRBJ1-1; TRBD1 matches 8 bases. The ends lost 8 bases at V and 5 bases at J; junction bases unmatched: 7. Germline V gene lookup returns CDR1 GTSNPN and CDR2 SVGIG (reference sequence). This CDR3 has 12 amino acids. The CDR3 DNA reads TGTGCCGGGAAAAGACAGGGGACTGAAGCTTTCTTT. Translating gives CAGKRQGTEAFF.

This clonotype was detected ten times or more. The V call is TRBV7-9, the J call TRBJ1-2, with D possibly being TRBD1 (6 bases). CDR1 SEHNR and CDR2 FQNEAQ come from the germline V gene (reference sequence). This CDR3 is 13 amino acids long. The V gene lost 5 bases and the J gene lost 2 bases, with 9 bases spanning the gap. CDR3 nucleotides: TGTGCCAGCAGCACGGACAGCAACTATGGCTACACCTTC. Protein: CASSTDSNYGYTF.

The chain is built from TRBV11-2 and TRBJ2-7; unclear D gene. The CDR3 loop spans 12 amino acids. Germline lookup yields CDR1 SGHAT and CDR2 FQNNGV. V shed 7 bases and J shed 3 bases, with 10 bases lying between them. CDR3 sequence: CASTLSDYEQYF. The CDR3 DNA is TGTGCCAGCACCCTGTCTGACTACGAGCAGTACTTC.

This chain uses TRBV14 with TRBJ1-1; D uncertain. V was pared by 4 bases and J by 4 bases, with 10 bases between. The CDR3 runs to 13 residues. Germline V gives CDR1 SGHDN, CDR2 FVKESK. The CDR3 DNA follows: TGTGCCAGCAGCCGTTGGACCGGCACTGAAGCTTTCTTT. The encoded protein is CASSRWTGTEAFF.

A few counts support this clonotype. J is TRBJ2-3 and V is TRBV7-2; 7 bases map to TRBD2. The CDR3 consists of 17 residues. Germline trimming cut 0 bases from V and 0 bases from J; bases unmatched to any gene: 6. The germline V gene has CDR1 SGHTA and CDR2 FQGNSA. The CDR3 coding sequence is TGTGCCAGCAGCTTAGCTGTGCGGGAGATCAGCACAGATACGCAGTATTTT. Protein product: CASSLAVREISTDTQYF.

This clonotype was seen a few times. V gene TRBV9 combines with J gene TRBJ2-2, with TRBD1 as a possible D gene (5 bases). Trimming left V 6 bases short and J 3 bases short, with 12 bases between. The length of the CDR3 is 14 residues. Germline V gene lookup returns CDR1 SGDLS and CDR2 YYNGEE. Here the CDR3 DNA reads TGTGCCAGCACGCCAGGGTCCGACACCGGGGAGCTGTTTTTT. It specifies CASTPGSDTGELFF.

This clonotype was picked up a small number of times. This rearrangement joins TRBV19 to TRBJ2-2, with 10 bases aligning to TRBD2. Germline CDR1 is LNHDA and CDR2 is SQIVND (reference sequence). Germline trimming cut 2 bases from V and 0 bases from J; bases unmatched to any gene: 9. The CDR3 spans 19 residues. CDR3 DNA sequence: TGTGCCAGTAGTATAAGGGGACTAGCGTTATATTCGAACACCGGGGAGCTGTTTTTT. It is translated as CASSIRGLALYSNTGELFF.

This clonotype showed up many times. The V gene is TRBV2, the J gene TRBJ2-1; 7 nucleotides line up with TRBD2. The junction had 4 bases not matched to a gene; V was cut back by 5 bases and J by 0 bases. The CDR3 has 15 residues. Germline CDR1 is SNHLY and CDR2 is FYNNEI. CDR3: CASSRDYNSYNEQFF. DNA of the CDR3: TGTGCCAGCAGTAGGGACTACAACTCCTACAATGAGCAGTTCTTC. Variable domain in full (rest from reference TRBV2 and TRBJ2-1): EPEVTQTPSHQVTQMGQEVILRCVPISNHLYFYWYRQILGQKVEFLVSFYNNEISEKSEIFDDQFSVERPDGSNFTLKIRSTKLEDSAMYFCASSRDYNSYNEQFFGPGTRLTVL.

This clonotype came up once. CDR3 protein: CASSLRQGTYNEQFF. CDR3 in DNA: TGCGCCAGCAGCCTAAGACAGGGTACCTACAATGAGCAGTTCTTC. The V call is TRBV5-1, the J call TRBJ2-1; 7 bases agree with TRBD1. CDR1 is SGHRS, CDR2 YFSETQ, per germline. The CDR3 extends over 15 amino acids. With V trimmed by 4 bases and J by 2 bases, 6 bases remained unmatched.

This clonotype was detected ten times or more. The gene calls are TRBV28 and TRBJ1-4; possibly TRBD1 for D (5 bases). Trimming took off 3 bases at V and 8 bases at J, with 16 bases between the two ends. Germline V gives CDR1 MDHEN, CDR2 SYDVKM. The length of the CDR3 is 15 residues. The DNA for the CDR3 is TGTGCCAGCAGTTTGTCTGGGGGGTTAAGCGAAAAACTGTTTTTT. The encoded protein is CASSLSGGLSEKLFF.

This clonotype was observed a few times. The gene calls are TRBV7-9 and TRBJ2-2, with 10 bases lining up with TRBD2. The CDR3 is made up of 15 amino acids. CDR1 is SEHNR, CDR2 FQNEAQ, per germline (reference sequence). After removal of 5 bases from V and 7 bases from J, the junction contained 7 bases not matched to a gene. CDR3 in DNA: TGTGCCAGCAGCCCGGGACTAGCGAGGGGCGGGGAGCTGTTTTTT. This sequence encodes CASSPGLARGGELFF.

This clonotype was detected ten times or more. The chain joins TRBV12-3 or TRBV12-4 to TRBJ2-7; 8 bases agree with TRBD1. There are 16 residues in the CDR3. J was trimmed by 3 bases and V by 6 bases; bases with no gene match: 13. The CDR3 loop reads CASSTTTGVPFYEQYF. For the CDR3, the DNA is TGTGCCAGCAGCACCACGACAGGGGTTCCCTTCTACGAGCAGTACTTC.

This clonotype was counted only a few times. J is TRBJ2-7 and V is TRBV3-1; D is unclear. V was trimmed by 0 bases and J by 5 bases, leaving 5 bases between them. The germline V gene has CDR1 LGHDT and CDR2 YNNKEL (reference sequence). CDR3 length: 12 residues. CDR3 region: CASSQDVHEQYF. In nucleotides, the CDR3 is TGTGCCAGCAGCCAAGATGTCCACGAGCAGTACTTC.

Many counts were recorded for this clonotype. The chain carries TRBV2 and TRBJ1-1; 8 positions match TRBD1. The junction had 4 bases not matched to a gene; V was cut back by 3 bases and J by 4 bases. The CDR3 has 14 residues. CDR1 is SNHLY and CDR2 is FYNNEI in the germline V gene. The DNA of the CDR3 is TGTGCCAGCAGTGAGGACAGGGAGACCACTGAAGCTTTCTTT. The encoded protein is CASSEDRETTEAFF. Looking up the rest from reference TRBV2 and TRBJ1-1 gives the full variable domain: EPEVTQTPSHQVTQMGQEVILRCVPISNHLYFYWYRQILGQKVEFLVSFYNNEISEKSEIFDDQFSVERPDGSNFTLKIRSTKLEDSAMYFCASSEDRETTEAFFGQGTRLTVV.